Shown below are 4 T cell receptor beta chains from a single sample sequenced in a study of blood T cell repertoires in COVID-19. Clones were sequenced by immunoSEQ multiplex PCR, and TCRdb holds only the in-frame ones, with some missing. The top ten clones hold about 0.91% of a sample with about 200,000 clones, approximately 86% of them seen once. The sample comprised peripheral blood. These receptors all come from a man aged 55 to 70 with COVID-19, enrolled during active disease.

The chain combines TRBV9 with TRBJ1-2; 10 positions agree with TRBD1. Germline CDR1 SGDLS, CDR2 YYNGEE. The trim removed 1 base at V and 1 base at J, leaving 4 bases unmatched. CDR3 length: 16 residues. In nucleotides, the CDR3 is TGTGCCAGCAGCGTATCCCGGGACAGGGGTAACTATGGCTACACCTTC. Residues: CASSVSRDRGNYGYTF.

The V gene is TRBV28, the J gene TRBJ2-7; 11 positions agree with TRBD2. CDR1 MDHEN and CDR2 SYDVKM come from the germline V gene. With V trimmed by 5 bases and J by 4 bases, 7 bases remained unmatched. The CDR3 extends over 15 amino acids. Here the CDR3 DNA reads TGTGCCAGCAGTGGGGGACTAGCGGCTCTATACGAGCAGTACTTC. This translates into CASSGGLAALYEQYF.

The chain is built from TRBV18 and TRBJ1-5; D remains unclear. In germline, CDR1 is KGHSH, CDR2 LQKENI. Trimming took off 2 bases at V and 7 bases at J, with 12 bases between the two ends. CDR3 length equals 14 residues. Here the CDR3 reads CASSPGFGDQPQHF. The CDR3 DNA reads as TGTGCCAGCTCACCAGGATTCGGAGACCAGCCCCAGCATTTT.

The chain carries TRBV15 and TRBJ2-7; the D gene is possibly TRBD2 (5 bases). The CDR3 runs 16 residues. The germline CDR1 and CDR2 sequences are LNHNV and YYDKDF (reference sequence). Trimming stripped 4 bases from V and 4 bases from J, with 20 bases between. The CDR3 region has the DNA TGTGCCACCAGCACCCCCTGGGAGCGGACCCTTTACGAGCAGTACTTC. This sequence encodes CATSTPWERTLYEQYF.